This T cell receptor beta chain was recorded in a study of CD8 T cells in Susac syndrome. Random hexamers were used to reverse transcribe the RNA input (about 0.45 to 1 ug). TCRdb itself ran the immunoSEQ multiplex PCR reads through MiXCR, one entry per CDR3 protein. The sample lists 200,000 to 250,000 distinct CDR3 sequences; around 93% were seen once. There are 14 residues in the CDR3. Germline V CDR1 and CDR2: MGHDK, SYGVNS. V lost 7 bases and J lost 0, with 11 bases in between. Regarding this clonotype: Antigen: not known.

Stable or active relapsing-remitting multiple sclerosis, untreated and meeting revised McDonald criteria, defined the controls. Findings and caveats of the study: The authors acknowledged that their TCR sequencing and HLA analysis involved a relatively small number of individuals.

The rearrangement joins TRBV25-1 to TRBJ2-3; D may be TRBD2 (5 bases). The specimen was CD4+ T cells from PBMCs. The source of this sequence is a human donor with multiple sclerosis. In DNA, the CDR3 is TGTGCCAGCAACCCCAGCGGTAGCACAGATACGCAGTATTTT. It translates to CASNPSGSTDTQYF. Combining the CDR3 with reference TRBV25-1 and TRBJ2-3 gives the whole variable domain EADIYQTPRYLVIGTGKKITLECSQTMGHDKMYWYQQDPGMELHLIHYSYGVNSTEKGDLSSESTVSRIRTEHFPLTLESARPSHTSQYLCASNPSGSTDTQYFGPGTRLTVL.